What follows are 27 T cell receptor beta chains derived from one specimen sequenced in a study of cytomegalovirus exposure and HLA in healthy donors. A multiplex PCR was run with 60 Vbeta primers and 13 Jbeta primers. Measured with immunoSEQ multiplex PCR; TCRdb has only the in-frame clones, and not every one. This listing includes approximately 120,000 clones. Sequencing input: PBMCs. These receptors were collected from a man in his forties in good health and CMV-seronegative.

The rearrangement joins TRBV7-9 to TRBJ2-7; 7 positions match TRBD2. Germline CDR1 SEHNR, CDR2 FQNEAQ (reference sequence). With 2 bases clipped from V and 7 bases from J, the junction kept 11 bases outside the gene matches. This CDR3 is 15 amino acids long. Here the CDR3 reads CASSLWGGSPGEQYF. The CDR3, as DNA: TGTGCCAGCAGCTTATGGGGGGGATCCCCCGGGGAGCAGTACTTC.

V and J are TRBV5-4 and TRBJ1-2; D unresolved. The CDR3 is 16 amino acids. Germline V gene data show CDR1 as SGHNT and CDR2 as YYREEE (reference sequence). Trimming took off 1 base at V and 3 bases at J, with 16 bases between the two ends. The CDR3 DNA sequence: TGTGCCAGCAGCTTGTCGGGCCGGACTCTTGACTATGGCTACACCTTC. Translated, it gives CASSLSGRTLDYGYTF.

This chain uses TRBV5-1 with TRBJ2-4; the D gene is possibly TRBD2 (6 bases). Deletions cut 4 bases from V and 0 bases from J, with 11 bases between. This CDR3 has 15 amino acids. From germline, CDR1 is SGHRS and CDR2 YFSETQ. The CDR3 region is CASSPGDLAKNIQYF. CDR3 bases: TGCGCCAGCAGCCCGGGGGATTTAGCCAAAAACATTCAGTACTTC.

This sequence joins TRBV19 and TRBJ2-5, with TRBD1 matching over 8 bases. This CDR3 region has 16 residues. CDR1 is LNHDA and CDR2 is SQIVND in the germline V gene (reference sequence). The junction had 12 bases not matched to a gene; V was cut back by 5 bases and J by 4 bases. The CDR3, as DNA: TGTGCCAGTAGTGTTGACCCTTGGGGGACAGGAGAGACCCAGTACTTC. Amino acids: CASSVDPWGTGETQYF.

The chain recombines TRBV4-1 with TRBJ2-7; TRBD2 agrees at 9 bases. CDR3 size: 17 residues. Germline assignment: CDR1 MGHRA and CDR2 YSYEKL. The J segment lost 2 bases and the V segment lost 0 bases, leaving 8 bases of the junction unmatched. In DNA, the CDR3 is TGCGCCAGCAGCCAAGATTCTAGCGGGACTCTTCCCTACGAGCAGTACTTC. Translated, it gives CASSQDSSGTLPYEQYF.

The rearrangement joins TRBV5-1 to TRBJ1-1; 8 positions agree with TRBD1. V lost 4 bases and J lost 3; bases outside the gene matches: 8. Germline V gene data show CDR1 as SGHRS and CDR2 as YFSETQ. This CDR3 has 15 amino acids. The CDR3 spells CASSARNRGYTEAFF. CDR3 DNA sequence: TGCGCCAGCAGCGCCCGAAACAGGGGGTACACTGAAGCTTTCTTT.

This chain's CDR3 is CASSLDSGSVYEQYF. CDR3 in DNA: TGTGCCAGCAGCTTAGACAGCGGGAGCGTCTACGAGCAGTACTTC. The chain recombines TRBV11-2 with TRBJ2-7, with 8 positions matching TRBD2. The CDR3 contains 15 residues. CDR1 SGHAT and CDR2 FQNNGV come from the germline V gene. Losses at the gene ends were 0 bases for V and 3 bases for J; bases not matched to a gene: 4.

This chain connects TRBV27 to TRBJ2-2; 13 bases are shared with TRBD2. There are 16 residues in the CDR3. After removal of 5 bases from V and 7 bases from J, the junction contained 7 bases not matched to a gene. Germline V CDR1 and CDR2: MNHEY, SMNVEV (reference sequence). Here the CDR3 reads CASSPGTSGAGGELFF. The DNA of the CDR3 is TGTGCCAGCAGTCCCGGGACTAGCGGGGCGGGCGGGGAGCTGTTTTTT.

This chain links TRBV4-3 with TRBJ2-5; no reliable D call. The DNA end is a closer match to TRBJ2-7, so the J assignment may be wrong. Germline values: CDR1 LGHNA, CDR2 YSLEER. CDR3 length: 17 residues. CDR3 region: CASSQEGYPVRPYEQYF. The DNA for the CDR3 is TGCGCCAGCAGCCAAGAAGGTTACCCCGTCAGGCCCTACGAGCAGTACTTC.

This chain joins TRBV6-6 and TRBJ2-3, with TRBD2 as a possible D gene (7 bases). The V gene lost 5 bases and the J gene lost 5 bases, with 17 bases spanning the gap. CDR1 is MNHNY, CDR2 SVGAGI, per germline (reference sequence). The CDR3 is made up of 15 amino acids. The CDR3 sequence is CASSPLRGGKDTQYF. The CDR3 coding sequence is TGTGCCAGCAGTCCCCTCAGGGGAGGGAAAGATACGCAGTATTTT.

The V call is TRBV5-1, the J call TRBJ2-2; 7 nucleotides agree with TRBD2. V was pared by 4 bases and J by 5 bases, with 8 bases of the junction left unmatched. Germline V gene sequence: CDR1 SGHRS, CDR2 YFSETQ. The CDR3 is 15 residues long. The CDR3 sequence is CASSPRTSRTGELFF. In nucleotides, the CDR3 is TGCGCCAGCAGCCCGAGGACTAGTCGGACCGGGGAGCTGTTTTTT.

V usage is TRBV9 and J usage is TRBJ1-2, with 8 bases aligning to TRBD1. The germline V gene has CDR1 SGDLS and CDR2 YYNGEE. J was trimmed by 7 bases and V by 4 bases; bases with no gene match: 15. The CDR3 length is 16 residues. CDR3 bases: TGTGCCAGCAGCCCAAAACCGGACAGGGAGGGCGGTGGCTACACCTTC. Protein product: CASSPKPDREGGGYTF.

This chain links TRBV11-3 with TRBJ2-7; 9 bases line up with TRBD1. In germline, CDR1 is SGHNT, CDR2 YENEEA. J was trimmed by 2 bases and V by 5 bases; bases with no gene match: 13. CDR3 length equals 17 residues. The CDR3 DNA follows: TGTGCCAGCAGCAAAGGGACAGGGTACGCCCCAACCTACGAGCAGTACTTC. As protein: CASSKGTGYAPTYEQYF.

The chain couples TRBV19 to TRBJ1-5, with 8 positions matching TRBD1. After removal of 6 bases from V and 7 bases from J, the junction contained 8 bases not matched to a gene. Germline V lookup: CDR1 LNHDA, CDR2 SQIVND (reference sequence). This CDR3 contains 14 residues. CDR3 region: CASSPTGGRQPQHF. The CDR3 bases are TGTGCCAGTAGCCCTACAGGGGGAAGACAGCCCCAGCATTTT.

The V and J genes are TRBV5-4 and TRBJ1-6; possibly TRBD1 for D (6 bases). The CDR3 covers 15 residues. Germline V CDR1 and CDR2: SGHNT, YYREEE (reference sequence). The ends were cut back, 5 bases at V and 8 bases at J, with 17 bases in the middle. The CDR3 region is CASSPQQGAHSPLHF. Here the CDR3 DNA reads TGTGCCAGCAGTCCGCAACAGGGTGCCCATTCACCCCTCCACTTT.

The chain joins TRBV5-5 to TRBJ2-7; TRBD1 matches at 8 bases. The V gene's germline CDR1 is SGHKS and CDR2 YYEKEE (reference sequence). The CDR3 covers 14 residues. With V trimmed by 7 bases and J by 2 bases, 8 bases remained unmatched. The CDR3 nucleotides read TGTGCCAGCGCCTTCGGACAGGGAACCTACGAGCAGTACTTC. This encodes CASAFGQGTYEQYF.

The chain joins TRBV2 to TRBJ2-7, with 10 bases aligning to TRBD1. V shed 5 bases, J shed 3 bases, and the junction held 4 bases outside the gene matches. Germline assignment: CDR1 SNHLY and CDR2 FYNNEI. The CDR3 is made up of 14 amino acids. In DNA, the CDR3 is TGTGCCAGCAGTTCCGGGACAGGGGTCTACGAGCAGTACTTC. It is translated as CASSSGTGVYEQYF. Supplemented by reference TRBV2 and TRBJ2-7, the full variable domain reads EPEVTQTPSHQVTQMGQEVILRCVPISNHLYFYWYRQILGQKVEFLVSFYNNEISEKSEIFDDQFSVERPDGSNFTLKIRSTKLEDSAMYFCASSSGTGVYEQYFGPGTRLTVT.

The rearrangement uses TRBV5-4 and TRBJ2-1; 9 bases are shared with TRBD2. CDR3 length: 19 amino acids. V lost 4 bases and J lost 4; bases outside the gene matches: 18. In germline, CDR1 is SGHNT, CDR2 YYREEE (reference sequence). The CDR3 spells CASSRGRLAEVRRYNEQFF. CDR3 bases: TGTGCCAGCAGCCGAGGTCGACTAGCGGAAGTTCGTCGTTACAATGAGCAGTTCTTC.

V and J are TRBV28 and TRBJ1-1, with D hard to call. With 4 bases removed from V and 2 bases from J, the gap between germline ends came to 17 bases. Germline V gene data show CDR1 as MDHEN and CDR2 as SYDVKM. This CDR3 comprises 16 residues. This CDR3 reads CASSSLGSTGNTEAFF. CDR3 in DNA: TGTGCCAGCAGTTCCCTGGGGTCCACGGGAAACACTGAAGCTTTCTTT.

The V gene is TRBV9, the J gene TRBJ2-7; 13 bases align to TRBD2. CDR3 size: 15 residues. Trimming took 4 bases from V and 5 from J; bases not matched to a gene: 6. Germline assignment: CDR1 SGDLS and CDR2 YYNGEE. CDR3 bases: TGTGCCAGCAGCCCTTGGACTAGCGGGAGTAACGAGCAGTACTTC. Protein product: CASSPWTSGSNEQYF.

This rearrangement joins TRBV10-1 to TRBJ2-5; 10 bases are shared with TRBD1. The tail of the sequence fits TRBJ2-7 better, so the J call may be wrong. This CDR3 comprises 15 residues. CDR1 and CDR2 from the germline V gene are WNHNN and SYGVQD (reference sequence). In DNA form, the CDR3 reads TGCGCCAGCAGTGACTTGGGACAGGGGTCTTACGAGCAGTACTTC. It specifies CASSDLGQGSYEQYF.

The rearrangement joins TRBV28 to TRBJ2-7, with 15 positions matching TRBD2. Germline CDR1 reads MDHEN; CDR2 reads SYDVKM. This CDR3 is built from 13 residues. V lost 8 bases to trimming and J lost 4 bases; unmatched junction nucleotides: 0. The CDR3 here is CASGTSGRYEQYF. Here the CDR3 DNA reads TGTGCCAGCGGGACTAGCGGGAGGTACGAGCAGTACTTC. The whole variable domain, remainder taken from reference TRBV28 and TRBJ2-7, is DVKVTQSSRYLVKRTGEKVFLECVQDMDHENMFWYRQDPGLGLRLIYFSYDVKMKEKGDIPEGYSVSREKKERFSLILESASTNQTSMYLCASGTSGRYEQYFGPGTRLTVT.

The CDR3 protein is CASSLIRPRSGYTF. The CDR3 DNA reads TGTGCCAGCAGCTTGATCAGGCCCCGGTCGGGCTACACCTTC. The chain carries TRBV28 and TRBJ1-2; D not certain. The ends were cut back, 6 bases at V and 8 bases at J, with 19 bases in the middle. This CDR3 is built from 14 residues. CDR1 and CDR2 (germline): MDHEN, SYDVKM.

The gene calls are TRBV28 and TRBJ2-6; 11 positions match TRBD2. The CDR3 runs to 18 residues. Per the germline V gene, CDR1 is MDHEN and CDR2 is SYDVKM. With 4 bases clipped from V and 2 bases from J, the junction kept 7 bases outside the gene matches. The CDR3 spells CASSSSSGGFPGANVLTF. Here the CDR3 DNA reads TGTGCCAGCAGTTCCTCTAGCGGGGGGTTCCCTGGGGCCAACGTCCTGACTTTC.

The chain has TRBV5-4 and TRBJ2-3; D may be TRBD2 (6 bases). V dropped 7 bases and J dropped 2 bases, with 14 bases sitting between them. The CDR3 is 14 amino acids. Germline V gene data show CDR1 as SGHNT and CDR2 as YYREEE (reference sequence). The CDR3: CASLVAVDTDTQYF. The CDR3 DNA sequence: TGTGCCAGCTTGGTAGCGGTAGACACAGATACGCAGTATTTT. Full variable domain (missing parts from reference TRBV5-4 and TRBJ2-3): ETGVTQSPTHLIKTRGQQVTLRCSSQSGHNTVSWYQQALGQGPQFIFQYYREEENGRGNFPPRFSGLQFPNYSSELNVNALELDDSALYLCASLVAVDTDTQYFGPGTRLTVL.

Concerning this clone itself: The identical CDR3 is also encoded by other nucleotide sequences in the sample. V and J are TRBV19 and TRBJ1-1, with 7 bases lining up with TRBD1. V was clipped by 2 bases and J by 0 bases; unmatched bases: 0. The CDR3 has 14 residues. The germline V gene has CDR1 LNHDA and CDR2 SQIVND (reference sequence). Here the CDR3 reads CASSITGVNTEAFF. As DNA, the CDR3 is TGTGCCAGTAGTATAACAGGGGTGAACACTGAAGCTTTCTTT.

V and J are TRBV9 and TRBJ2-5; 8 bases map to TRBD1. V gave up 0 bases and J gave up 4 bases; unmatched junction bases: 5. Germline CDR1 and CDR2: SGDLS and YYNGEE. CDR3 size: 15 residues. The CDR3 DNA follows: TGTGCCAGCAGCGTAGATACAGGGGGGTCAGAGACCCAGTACTTC. Its translation: CASSVDTGGSETQYF.